Listed below are T cell receptor beta chains from one sample, sequenced in a study of somatic mutations in cytotoxic T cells in rheumatoid arthritis. The protocol was immunoSEQ multiplex PCR, while the TCRdb copy is restricted to in-frame clones and leaves out a portion. Of about 11,000 clones listed, 74% were seen once; the top ten hold 9% to 10%. The sequenced sample was CD8+ T cells sorted from blood. These receptors all stem from a man aged 65-85 years in good health. Both conserved end residues are part of each CDR3. D genes are given only for firm matches. Size values are once, few and many counts, or a class for expanded clones, and some rows have none.

v_call	j_call	d_call	clone_size	cdr3_nt	cdr3_aa
TRBV28	TRBJ2-1	TRBD1	-	TGTGCCAGCAGTAGAACAGGGGAACCTTACAATGAGCAGTTCTTC	CASSRTGEPYNEQFF
TRBV19	TRBJ1-1	-	-	TGTGCCAGTAGTTGGGGCCCGAGAGGCACTGAAGCTTTCTTT	CASSWGPRGTEAFF
TRBV7-9	TRBJ2-7	-	-	TGTGCCAGCAGCTTAAGAGACTATCCTTACGAGCAGTACTTC	CASSLRDYPYEQYF
TRBV6-5	TRBJ2-3	-	-	TGTGCCAGCAGTTACCTGGGCACAGATACGCAGTATTTT	CASSYLGTDTQYF
TRBV5-1	TRBJ2-1	-	-	TGCGCCAGCAGGTCGGGGGCCGGTGAGCAGTTCTTC	CASRSGAGEQFF
TRBV6-5	TRBJ2-2	-	-	TGTGCCAGCAGTTACTCGAACACCGGGGAGCTGTTTTTT	CASSYSNTGELFF
TRBV27	TRBJ1-2	TRBD1	-	TGTGCCAGCAGTCCGAGGGGGCTGGACTATGGCTACACCTTC	CASSPRGLDYGYTF
TRBV7-9	TRBJ2-1	-	once	TGTGCCAGCAGCTTAAGCGTAAATGAGCAGTTCTTC	CASSLSVNEQFF
TRBV19	TRBJ1-5	-	-	TGTGCCAGTAGTATAGGTTCCGGGGATTATAGCAATCAGCCCCAGCATTTT	CASSIGSGDYSNQPQHF
TRBV27	TRBJ1-4	-	once	TGTGCCAGCAGTTGGGAGGGAGCTAATGAAAAACTGTTTTTT	CASSWEGANEKLFF
TRBV13	TRBJ1-2	TRBD1	-	TGTGCCAGCAGCGCCGGGACAGGGGGAGGCTATGGCTACACCTTC	CASSAGTGGGYGYTF
TRBV15	TRBJ2-7	TRBD1	-	TGTGCCACTGGACAGGGTGCCCACGAGCAGTACTTC	CATGQGAHEQYF
TRBV7-3	TRBJ1-6	-	few	TGTGCCAGCAGCCCCTCCGTTAATTCACCCCTCCACTTT	CASSPSVNSPLHF
TRBV28	TRBJ2-3	-	medium-sized	TGTGCCAGCAACCTAGAGCGAGGACTCGCGACCCGTCGTTACACAGATACGCAGTATTTT	CASNLERGLATRRYTDTQYF
TRBV6-5	TRBJ2-1	TRBD2	few	TGTGCCAGCAGCTCCGGACTAGCGACAAATGAGCAGTTCTTC	CASSSGLATNEQFF
TRBV25-1	TRBJ2-2	TRBD2	-	TGTGCCAGCAGTGGGCTAGCGGGAGTCGGGGAGCTGTTTTTT	CASSGLAGVGELFF
TRBV2	TRBJ1-4	-	-	TGTGCCAGCAGTGACGGGCTTTCTAATGAAAAACTGTTTTTT	CASSDGLSNEKLFF
TRBV7-9	TRBJ2-2	-	-	TGTGCCAGCAGCTCGGACAGCCCACCGAACACCGGGGAGCTGTTTTTT	CASSSDSPPNTGELFF
TRBV5-1	TRBJ2-7	TRBD1	-	TGCGCCAGCAGCTCCCCGGGACAGGAGACCTACTACGAGCAGTACTTC	CASSSPGQETYYEQYF
TRBV30	TRBJ1-4	TRBD1	-	TGTGCCTGGAGTTGGCCGGGACAGGGGGTCCAGAAACTGTTTTTT	CAWSWPGQGVQKLFF
TRBV27	TRBJ2-7	-	-	TGTGCCAGCAGCCTAGGTTCCGAGCAGTACTTC	CASSLGSEQYF
TRBV28	TRBJ2-1	-	-	TGTGCCAGCAGTTTGAGTTGGGATGAGCAGTTCTTC	CASSLSWDEQFF
TRBV5-1	TRBJ1-2	-	-	TGCGCCAGCAGGGGGGGGGAGACTAACTATGGCTACACCTTC	CASRGGETNYGYTF
TRBV6-5	TRBJ1-3	TRBD1	-	TGTGCCAGCAGCCTCCGACAGGGGTCTGGAAACACCATATATTTT	CASSLRQGSGNTIYF
TRBV6-1	TRBJ1-2	TRBD1	-	TGTGCCACCCTCGCCGGGGACAGGGGGCTCTATGGCTACACCTTC	CATLAGDRGLYGYTF
TRBV6-5	TRBJ2-7	-	-	TGTGCCAGCAGTTATGGTGAAGGGGGGGCCTACGAGCAGTACTTC	CASSYGEGGAYEQYF
TRBV29-1	TRBJ1-2	TRBD1	-	TGCAGCGTGACAATACTTCCCGGGACAGGGCCTCCTACCTATGGCTACACCTTC	CSVTILPGTGPPTYGYTF
TRBV6-5	TRBJ2-2	TRBD1	-	TGTGCCAGCAGCCAGGGGACAGGACTCACCGGGGAGCTGTTTTTT	CASSQGTGLTGELFF
TRBV19	TRBJ1-5	-	-	TGTGCCAGTAGATACCTGGAGGGTGCCAATCAGCCCCAGCATTTT	CASRYLEGANQPQHF
TRBV6-5	TRBJ2-7	-	-	TGTGCCAGCAGTTCGTTTTACGAGCAGTACTTC	CASSSFYEQYF
TRBV19	TRBJ1-5	-	large	TGTGCCAGTAGTCCCGCGGGTGGGGGCAATCAGCCCCAGCATTTT	CASSPAGGGNQPQHF
TRBV7-9	TRBJ2-3	-	-	TGTGCCAGCAGCGGTCGGGGGACGCAGTATTTT	CASSGRGTQYF
TRBV19	TRBJ1-1	-	-	TGTGCCAGTAGTATAGATCGGGGGGGACGCACTGAAGCTTTCTTT	CASSIDRGGRTEAFF
TRBV28	TRBJ2-7	TRBD2	-	TGTGCCAGCAGCCCGGGACTAGCGGTGTCCTACGAGCAGTACTTC	CASSPGLAVSYEQYF
TRBV5-5	TRBJ2-3	TRBD1	-	TGTGCCAGCAGCTCCGGACAGGGTTGGGATACGCAGTATTTT	CASSSGQGWDTQYF
TRBV5-4	TRBJ2-7	-	-	TGTGCCAGCAGCCTTACGGGCAGCTACGAGCAGTACTTC	CASSLTGSYEQYF
TRBV28	TRBJ2-7	-	-	TGTGCCAGCAGTAACATGGGGGGCGGTAACTACGAGCAGTACTTC	CASSNMGGGNYEQYF
TRBV19	TRBJ1-1	TRBD1	-	TGTGCCAGTAGTCCGGGACAGGGTCTCTCTGAAGCTTTCTTT	CASSPGQGLSEAFF
TRBV7-9	TRBJ2-4	-	once	TGTGCCAGCAGCTTAGCTGGCGTGGTCGGCAACATTCAGTACTTC	CASSLAGVVGNIQYF
TRBV27	TRBJ2-7	-	-	TGTGCCAGCAGTTTATCCCCTAGGGTCGAGCAGTACTTC	CASSLSPRVEQYF
TRBV6-1	TRBJ1-4	-	-	TGTGCCAGCAGTGTCTGGGGTACTAATGAAAAACTGTTTTTT	CASSVWGTNEKLFF
TRBV9	TRBJ2-5	TRBD2	-	TGTGCCAGCAGCGTAGGGACTAGCGGGGGATGGGAGACCCAGTACTTC	CASSVGTSGGWETQYF
TRBV30	TRBJ2-2	TRBD2	-	TGTGCCTGGAGTGTTATCGGGACTAGGGACACCGGGGAGCTGTTTTTT	CAWSVIGTRDTGELFF
TRBV7-2	TRBJ1-5	-	few	TGTGCCAGCAGCTTAGTGGGGCCAGCGAGATATCAGCCCCAGCATTTT	CASSLVGPARYQPQHF
TRBV5-1	TRBJ2-1	-	-	TGCGCCAGTGGGACCGGTTCCTACAATGAGCAGTTCTTC	CASGTGSYNEQFF
TRBV27	TRBJ2-1	-	few	TGTGCCAGCAGTCCCCTGACTAGTAGATCCTACAATGAGCAGTTCTTC	CASSPLTSRSYNEQFF
TRBV7-9	TRBJ2-7	-	-	TGTGCCAGCAGCCCCCCGGCTGCTTACGAGCAGTACTTC	CASSPPAAYEQYF
TRBV27	TRBJ2-3	TRBD2	-	TGTGCCAGCACCCTGGGGGGAGGGACCTATGGGTTGGATACGCAGTATTTT	CASTLGGGTYGLDTQYF
TRBV29-1	TRBJ2-1	TRBD2	once	TGCAGCGTGGAAGGGACTAGCCGGATATACAATGAGCAGTTCTTC	CSVEGTSRIYNEQFF
TRBV4-3	TRBJ2-2	TRBD2	-	TGCGCCAGCAGCCCAGTAGGTGCGGCTAGCGGGACCGGGGAGCTGTTTTTT	CASSPVGAASGTGELFF
TRBV13	TRBJ2-3	-	-	TGTGCCAGCAGCTTAGCGGTTAGCACAGATACGCAGTATTTT	CASSLAVSTDTQYF